Reported below is one TCR beta chain. These data are taken from a study of Ad26.COV2.S vaccination and SARS-CoV-2 variants. Stated treatment: 19 received Ad26.COV2.S at low or high dose, single or two shots; 5 received placebo; per-sample allocation not given. It was on day 63 after the first vaccine or placebo injection that samples were taken. Boston provided a donor who was an adult aged 18-55 years. This CDR3 has 13 amino acids. J gave up 3 bases and V 4 bases, and 1 base lay outside the gene matches. The V gene's germline CDR1 is MNHEY and CDR2 SMNVEV (reference sequence). TCRdb's table, derived via immunoSEQ multiplex PCR, lists solely in-frame clones and lacks some. Of about half a million clones listed, approximately 90% are singletons.

The J gene is TRBJ1-1, the V gene TRBV27; 8 bases align to TRBD1. Material: peripheral blood, obtained in a trial of Ad26.COV2.S vaccine versus placebo. This TCR was sampled from a person between 18 and 65 years old who received the Ad26.COV2.S COVID-19 vaccine or a placebo. CDR3 nucleotides: TGTGCCAGCAGTTCACAGGGGGACACTGAAGCTTTCTTT. Translation: CASSSQGDTEAFF.